This TCR beta chain was sequenced for a study of long-term antiretroviral therapy in people with HIV. Across the whole study: There is a gap of about a decade between the earliest samples and the later 2015 immediate-ART recommendation.

Study conclusions and caveats: In the period from the mid-2000s to the late 2010s, blood was collected, possibly under older ART regimens. Before ART, certain clones expanded, and these dominated the repertoire at all time points.

Version v3.0 of the immunoSEQ assay was performed at survey level. The assay was immunoSEQ multiplex PCR, and TCRdb's table has in-frame clones only and misses some. This sample has approximately 24,000 clones, with about 76% found just once. This clone was recorded once. The antigen remains undetermined. V lost 6 bases and J 2 bases, leaving 14 bases between the germline ends. Germline loops: CDR1 ENHRY, CDR2 SYGVKD. CDR3 size: 14 residues. The chain combines TRBV10-3 with TRBJ2-7; possibly TRBD2 for D (5 bases). The sequencing used unsorted PBMCs, collected at the start of antiretroviral therapy, before treatment. The source is a woman under 30 with HIV. The CDR3 DNA follows: TGTGCCATCAGCCAACTCGTGACTACCTACGAGCAGTACTTC. Amino acid sequence: CAISQLVTTYEQYF.